This entry lists 6 T cell receptor beta chains sequenced from one sample in a study of T cell changes during pregnancy in multiple sclerosis (dated by TCRdb to about 2019). Library preparation used the immunoSEQ multiplex PCR assay. TCRdb stores this immuneACCESS table with in-frame sequences only. Part of the clones is absent; in the studies checked, under half of the shortfall reflects unresolved V genes, and no reason is known for the rest. This sample holds about 48,000 clones; about 90% were observed only once. The top ten clonotypes cover 0.95% to 1.5% of the sample. The source was CD4+ T cells from peripheral blood mononuclear cells, collected in the second trimester of pregnancy. The receptors were gathered from a female donor with multiple sclerosis, enrolled in a pregnancy study.

The rearrangement links TRBV6-5 to TRBJ1-1; 7 bases match TRBD1. The CDR3 spans 12 residues. The V segment lost 5 bases and the J segment 7 bases; nucleotides outside the gene matches: 4. Per germline, CDR1 MNHEY and CDR2 SVGAGI. The CDR3 sequence is CASSNGQVEAFF. CDR3 bases: TGTGCCAGCAGTAACGGACAGGTTGAAGCTTTCTTT.

The chain is built from TRBV5-1 and TRBJ2-7; perhaps TRBD1 as D (7 bases). Germline values: CDR1 SGHRS, CDR2 YFSETQ. V was cut by 1 base and J by 2 bases, with 10 bases left in between. The CDR3 length is 14 residues. This chain's CDR3 is CASSLQGGTYEQYF. The CDR3 nucleotides are TGCGCCAGCAGCTTGCAGGGGGGAACCTACGAGCAGTACTTC. Variable domain in full (rest from reference TRBV5-1 and TRBJ2-7): KAGVTQTPRYLIKTRGQQVTLSCSPISGHRSVSWYQQTPGQGLQFLFEYFSETQRNKGNFPGRFSGRQFSNSRSEMNVSTLELGDSALYLCASSLQGGTYEQYFGPGTRLTVT.

The chain couples TRBV10-3 to TRBJ2-1; TRBD2 agrees at 9 bases. The germline CDR1 and CDR2 sequences are ENHRY and SYGVKD. CDR3 length equals 13 residues. V shed 10 bases, J shed 6 bases, and the junction held 7 bases outside the gene matches. The CDR3 coding sequence is TGTGCCACTAGCGGGGCGGATGGCAATGAGCAGTTCTTC. This gives the protein CATSGADGNEQFF.

In this sample, this clone turned up once. J is TRBJ2-1 and V is TRBV18; 12 bases align to TRBD1. J was trimmed by 9 bases and V by 8 bases; bases with no gene match: 5. CDR3 length: 13 residues. Germline CDR1 is KGHSH and CDR2 is LQKENI. Here the CDR3 reads CASTGTGGIEQFF. DNA of the CDR3: TGTGCCAGCACCGGGACAGGGGGCATTGAGCAGTTCTTC.

The chain has TRBV6-5 and TRBJ2-5, with D uncertain. The CDR3 length is 15 residues. The V end was cut by 2 bases, the J end by 5 bases, with 15 bases between. Germline CDR1 reads MNHEY; CDR2 reads SVGAGI. The CDR3 coding sequence is TGTGCCAGCAGTTACGCCCCAACTGGGCAGGAGACCCAGTACTTC. It translates to CASSYAPTGQETQYF.

The gene calls are TRBV10-1 and TRBJ2-1; TRBD2 matches at 8 bases. The V gene's germline CDR1 is WNHNN and CDR2 SYGVQD (reference sequence). This CDR3 contains 13 residues. V shed 8 bases and J 8 bases; nucleotides not matched to a gene: 8. Written as DNA, the CDR3 is TGCGCCAGCTCTGGGACTAGACTCCATGAGCAGTTCTTC. Its translation is CASSGTRLHEQFF.